These 3 T cell receptor beta chains were sequenced from one sample in a study of CXCR3-negative and CXCR3-positive naive CD8 T cells. Study-level findings and limits: A higher hydrophobicity marked the TRB CDR3s of CXCR3-positive naive cells versus CXCR3-negative naive cells.

The libraries of TRB cDNA were prepared using 5' RACE with UMI labels. After re-calling the 5' RACE reads, TCRdb lists one entry per CDR3 protein, DNA absent. The sample includes 130,000 to 150,000 distinct CDR3 sequences. Antigen specificity for these receptors is unknown. Sequenced: naive CXCR3+ CD8+ T cells from blood. Specified subset: CD45RO-CCR7+CD27+CD95- naive CD8+ T cells expressing CXCR3 (TNR3+). The receptors come from a human donor in good health. Some clones in this sample may be carry-over from other donors' samples.

The CDR3 is CASSLAGVIYEQYF. V and J are TRBV28 and TRBJ2-7; no DNA is available, so the TRBD2 call from TCRdb remains unchecked. The CDR3 contains 14 residues. The germline V gene has CDR1 MDHEN and CDR2 SYDVKM.

The rearrangement joins TRBV7-3 to TRBJ2-1; TCRdb returns TRBD1, unconfirmable since there is no DNA. The CDR3 spans 15 residues. Germline CDR1 reads SGHTA; CDR2 reads FQGTGA. The CDR3 region is CASSTEAGDYNEQFF.

This sequence joins TRBV20-1 and TRBJ2-3. Per the germline V gene, CDR1 is DFQATT and CDR2 is SNEGSKA (reference sequence). This CDR3 is built from 13 residues. The CDR3 here is CSALEPGEDTQYF.